This passage covers 16 T cell receptor beta chains from one sample sequenced in a study of cytomegalovirus exposure and HLA in healthy donors. PCR involved 60 Vbeta and 13 Jbeta primers. TCRdb keeps only in-frame clones here, not all; method: immunoSEQ multiplex PCR. Of around 140,000 clones in the sample, over 70% were seen once. Input material: PBMCs. These receptors all stem from a man in his forties or fifties in good health and CMV-seronegative.

In this sample, this clone turned up once. This chain uses TRBV11-2 with TRBJ1-1; D is unresolved. V was shortened by 0 bases and J by 1 base, with 6 bases between the two germline ends. Per the germline V gene, CDR1 is SGHAT and CDR2 is FQNNGV. The CDR3 consists of 14 residues. As DNA, the CDR3 is TGTGCCAGCAGCTTAGATCCTAAGAACACTGAAGCTTTCTTT. Protein product: CASSLDPKNTEAFF.

This chain connects TRBV2 to TRBJ2-2; 7 nucleotides align to TRBD1. V lost 1 base to trimming and J lost 4 bases; unmatched junction nucleotides: 0. The CDR3 runs to 14 residues. Germline loops: CDR1 SNHLY, CDR2 FYNNEI. The CDR3 bases are TGTGCCAGCAGTGAAGACAGGGGCACCGGGGAGCTGTTTTTT. Translated: CASSEDRGTGELFF.

Note on this clone: This same CDR3 is encoded by further DNA sequences in the sample. V and J are TRBV5-1 and TRBJ2-2; 10 positions agree with TRBD2. After removal of 0 bases from V and 2 bases from J, the junction contained 7 bases not matched to a gene. Germline CDR1 and CDR2: SGHRS and YFSETQ. The CDR3 covers 18 residues. The CDR3 loop is CASSLVASGGLNTGELFF. CDR3 sequence (DNA): TGCGCCAGCAGCTTGGTGGCTAGCGGGGGCCTAAACACCGGGGAGCTGTTTTTT.

The chain combines TRBV6-4 with TRBJ1-2; D is uncertain. This CDR3 is 10 amino acids long. V lost 8 bases to trimming and J lost 5 bases, with 6 bases between them. Germline CDR1 and CDR2: MRHNA and SNTAGT. The CDR3 loop is CASRSYGYTF. Written as DNA, the CDR3 is TGTGCCAGCCGTAGTTATGGCTACACCTTC.

This chain links TRBV10-2 with TRBJ2-7; 8 bases align to TRBD1. CDR3 length: 14 amino acids. V gave up 10 bases and J gave up 7 bases; unmatched junction bases: 15. CDR1 WSHSY and CDR2 SAAADI come from the germline V gene. The CDR3 region has the DNA TGCGCCACCGACCCCGGGACAGGCAATCGGGAGCAGTACTTC. Its translation is CATDPGTGNREQYF.

The V and J genes are TRBV27 and TRBJ1-5; the match to TRBD1 covers 10 bases. CDR1 is MNHEY, CDR2 SMNVEV, per germline (reference sequence). The CDR3 consists of 15 residues. Trimming at V came to 5 bases and at J to 4 bases, leaving 5 bases not matched to a gene. CDR3 protein: CASSPVGQGNQPQHF. CDR3 DNA: TGTGCCAGCAGTCCAGTGGGACAGGGGAATCAGCCCCAGCATTTT.

The chain uses TRBV14 and TRBJ2-7, with D perhaps TRBD1 (6 bases). V was clipped by 3 bases and J by 7 bases, with 10 bases between them. The CDR3 has 12 residues. Germline V gene sequence: CDR1 SGHDN, CDR2 FVKESK. This chain's CDR3 is CASSHTGLEQYF. The CDR3 bases are TGTGCCAGCAGCCACACAGGGTTGGAGCAGTACTTC.

The chain is built from TRBV30 and TRBJ2-7, with D possibly matching TRBD2 (6 bases). The CDR3 has 15 amino acids. In germline, CDR1 is GTSNPN, CDR2 SVGIG (reference sequence). Deletions cut 0 bases from V and 4 bases from J, with 16 bases between. CDR3 in amino acids: CAWSVHPGRPYEQYF. CDR3 DNA sequence: TGTGCCTGGAGTGTACACCCGGGGAGGCCTTACGAGCAGTACTTC.

This chain links TRBV10-3 with TRBJ2-3, with TRBD2 matching over 8 bases. Germline V CDR1 and CDR2: ENHRY, SYGVKD. CDR3 length: 15 amino acids. V gave up 8 bases and J gave up 2 bases; unmatched junction bases: 9. This CDR3 is CAILAGGSYTDTQYF. DNA of the CDR3: TGTGCCATCTTGGCGGGGGGTTCCTACACAGATACGCAGTATTTT.

This clone was counted between two and nine times. J is TRBJ2-5 and V is TRBV5-1, with D possibly TRBD2 on 5 matching bases. CDR1 is SGHRS, CDR2 YFSETQ, per germline. V lost 2 bases to trimming and J lost 5 bases, with 10 bases between them. CDR3 length: 13 amino acids. DNA for the CDR3: TGCGCCAGCAGCTTTCGGGGTGGGGAGACCCAGTACTTC. Its translation: CASSFRGGETQYF.

This clone was found a few times. The rearrangement uses TRBV7-9 and TRBJ1-3; the D is unclear. CDR1 and CDR2 (germline): SEHNR, FQNEAQ (reference sequence). V lost 0 bases and J lost 2, with 2 bases in between. This CDR3 contains 13 residues. CDR3 loop: CASSLATGNTIYF. CDR3 in DNA: TGTGCCAGCAGCTTAGCCACTGGAAACACCATATATTTT.

The rearrangement joins TRBV5-1 to TRBJ1-1, with a possible D match to TRBD1 (5 bases). The CDR3 totals 12 residues. V was cut by 4 bases and J by 3 bases, with 7 bases left in between. Germline CDR1 is SGHRS and CDR2 is YFSETQ. The DNA of the CDR3 is TGCGCCAGCAGCACAGGCTACACTGAAGCTTTCTTT. Its translation: CASSTGYTEAFF.

The rearrangement uses TRBV7-6 and TRBJ2-1; 9 nucleotides agree with TRBD2. J lost 6 bases, V lost 3 bases, and 3 bases had no gene match. Germline V CDR1 and CDR2: SGHVS, FNYEAQ. The CDR3 runs 14 residues. The CDR3 here is CASSFSGGPNEQFF. CDR3 DNA sequence: TGTGCCAGCAGCTTTAGCGGGGGACCCAATGAGCAGTTCTTC.

This chain uses TRBV21-1 with TRBJ2-6; the DNA was not used to check the table's D call, TRBD1. TRBV21-1 is a documented pseudogene. This CDR3 region has 18 residues. In DNA form, the CDR3 reads TGTGCCAGCAGCGCGACCGGGACAGGGTGGTCTGGGGCCAACGTCCTGACTTTC. Its protein product is CASSATGTGWSGANVLTF.

The rearrangement links TRBV18 to TRBJ2-7; a weak D match, TRBD1 (6 bases). Looked up from germline, CDR1 is KGHSH and CDR2 is LQKENI. CDR3 length: 15 residues. V was shortened by 6 bases and J by 1 base, with 16 bases between the two germline ends. CDR3 bases: TGTGCCAGCTCGGATCTAGGACAGTCGTCCTACGAGCAGTACTTC. Translating it yields CASSDLGQSSYEQYF. Drawing the rest from reference TRBV18 and TRBJ2-7, the complete variable domain is NAGVMQNPRHLVRRRGQEARLRCSPMKGHSHVYWYRQLPEEGLKFMVYLQKENIIDESGMPKERFSAEFPKEGPSILRIQQVVRGDSAAYFCASSDLGQSSYEQYFGPGTRLTVT.

Only a few counts were recorded for this clone. The rearrangement joins TRBV5-1 to TRBJ2-3, with 8 positions matching TRBD2. Germline V gene sequence: CDR1 SGHRS, CDR2 YFSETQ. V lost 4 bases, J lost 0 bases, and 7 bases stayed unmatched. CDR3 length equals 16 residues. CDR3 in DNA: TGCGCCAGCAGCGTAGCGGGGCGGGGGAGCACAGATACGCAGTATTTT. This encodes CASSVAGRGSTDTQYF.